This T cell receptor beta chain is from a study of blood T cell repertoires in COVID-19. In the study overall: The United States, Italy and Spain supplied acute and convalescent COVID-19 samples. PBMCs, B-cell-depleted T cells, or T cells were the source of the cDNA or gDNA that made up the material.

As processed by the authors: Using reference gene primer amplification, nucleated cell counts were estimated. Generated by immunoSEQ multiplex PCR, the TCRdb table keeps only in-frame clones and is missing some. V and J calls and clone size are as listed in that table; D and trimming were resolved from the DNA. The sample contains tens of thousands of clones, roughly 85% of which appear only once. The specimen was peripheral blood. This TCR was recovered from a human donor in a cohort sampled during active COVID-19.

This chain's CDR3 is CASGRGLYEQYF. The CDR3 bases are TGTGCCAGCGGCAGGGGGCTCTACGAGCAGTACTTC. The gene calls are TRBV25-1 and TRBJ2-7, with TRBD1 matching 8 bases. The CDR3 runs to 12 residues. Germline CDR1 reads MGHDK; CDR2 reads SYGVNS. V shed 8 bases, J shed 3 bases, and the junction held 3 bases outside the gene matches.